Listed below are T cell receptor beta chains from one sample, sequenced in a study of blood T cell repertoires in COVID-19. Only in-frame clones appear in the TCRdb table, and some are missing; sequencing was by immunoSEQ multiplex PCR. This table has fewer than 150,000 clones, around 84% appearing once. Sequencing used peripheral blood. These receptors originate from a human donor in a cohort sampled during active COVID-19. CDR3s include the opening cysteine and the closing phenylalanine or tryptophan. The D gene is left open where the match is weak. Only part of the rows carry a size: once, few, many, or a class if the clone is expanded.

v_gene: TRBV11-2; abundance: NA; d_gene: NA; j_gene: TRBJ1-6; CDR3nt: TGTGCCAGCAGCTTAGATTTGGGTCAGGGCAGAAATTCACCCCTCCACTTT; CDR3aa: CASSLDLGQGRNSPLHF
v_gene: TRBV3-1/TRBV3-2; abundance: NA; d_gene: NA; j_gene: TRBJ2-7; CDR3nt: TGTGCCAGCAGCCAACTCCCGGTCCCTCGGGAGCAGTACTTC; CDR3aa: CASSQLPVPREQYF
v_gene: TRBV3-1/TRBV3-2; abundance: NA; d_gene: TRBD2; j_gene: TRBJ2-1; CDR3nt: TGTGCCAGCAGTCCCCTAGCGGGGGCATACAATGAGCAGTTCTTC; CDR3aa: CASSPLAGAYNEQFF
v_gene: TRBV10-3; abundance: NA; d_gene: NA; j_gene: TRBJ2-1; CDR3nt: TGTGCCATCAGTCCGGCAGGGGATGAGCAGTTCTTC; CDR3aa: CAISPAGDEQFF
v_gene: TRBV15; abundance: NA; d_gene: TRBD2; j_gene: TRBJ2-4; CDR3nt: TGTGCCACCAGCAGAGATGGGTCGGCGGGGGACATTCAGTACTTC; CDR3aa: CATSRDGSAGDIQYF
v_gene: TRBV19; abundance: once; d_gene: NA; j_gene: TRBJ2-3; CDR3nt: TGTGCCAGTAGCAGCGGCGAGAGAACAGATACGCAGTATTTT; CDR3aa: CASSSGERTDTQYF
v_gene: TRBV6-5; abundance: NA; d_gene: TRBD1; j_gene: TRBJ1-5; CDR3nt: TGTGCCAGCAGCCCGGGACAGCTTAGCAATCAGCCCCAGCATTTT; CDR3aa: CASSPGQLSNQPQHF
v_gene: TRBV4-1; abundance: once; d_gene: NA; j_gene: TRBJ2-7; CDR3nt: TGCGCCAGCAGCCAAACCGAACTCCCTGGAGGGAGCTACGAGCAGTACTTC; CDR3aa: CASSQTELPGGSYEQYF
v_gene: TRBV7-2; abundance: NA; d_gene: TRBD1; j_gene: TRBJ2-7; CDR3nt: TGTGCCAGCAGCTTAGGGACAGGGTTCTACGAGCAGTACTTC; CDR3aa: CASSLGTGFYEQYF
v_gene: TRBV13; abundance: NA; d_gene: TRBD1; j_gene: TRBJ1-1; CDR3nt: TGTGCCAGCAGCCGTTTGAAATACAGGGGGAGAGACACTGAAGCTTTCTTT; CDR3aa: CASSRLKYRGRDTEAFF
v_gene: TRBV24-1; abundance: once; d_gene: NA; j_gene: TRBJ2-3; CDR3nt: TGTGCCACCAGTGATGTGGAGGGGGATACGCAGTATTTT; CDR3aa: CATSDVEGDTQYF
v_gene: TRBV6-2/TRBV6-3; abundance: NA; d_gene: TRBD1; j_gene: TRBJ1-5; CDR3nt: TGTGCCAGCAGCCCGGACAGGGGGTCGCCCCAGCATTTT; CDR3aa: CASSPDRGSPQHF
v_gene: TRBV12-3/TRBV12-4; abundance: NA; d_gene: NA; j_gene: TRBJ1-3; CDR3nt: TGTGCCAGCAGTTTCCCAGACACCATATATTTT; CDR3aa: CASSFPDTIYF
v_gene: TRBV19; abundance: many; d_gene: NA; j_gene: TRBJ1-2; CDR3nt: TGTGCCAGTAGTACCTGGACAGTGGAAACGGATGGCTACACCTTC; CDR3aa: CASSTWTVETDGYTF
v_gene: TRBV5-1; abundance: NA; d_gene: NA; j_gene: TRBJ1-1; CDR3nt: TGCGCCAGCATAAAGGGGGTTGAAGCTTTCTTT; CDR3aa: CASIKGVEAFF
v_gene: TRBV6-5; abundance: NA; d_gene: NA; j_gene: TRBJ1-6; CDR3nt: TGTGCCAGCAGTTTGCTAAGGGTAGGGGATTCACCCCTCCACTTT; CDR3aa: CASSLLRVGDSPLHF
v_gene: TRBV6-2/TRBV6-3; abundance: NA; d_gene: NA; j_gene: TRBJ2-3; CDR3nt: TGTGCCAGCAGTTATCTCGTTGGGGGCCCCACAGATACGCAGTATTTT; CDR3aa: CASSYLVGGPTDTQYF
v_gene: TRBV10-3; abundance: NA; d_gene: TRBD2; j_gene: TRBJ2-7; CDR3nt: TGTGCCATCAGTGGAGGGACTAGCGGGGGTGCCCACGAGCAGTACTTC; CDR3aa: CAISGGTSGGAHEQYF
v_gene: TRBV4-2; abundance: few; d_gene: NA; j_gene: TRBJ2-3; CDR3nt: TGTGCCAGCAGCCAACTCTCCGAGGATACGCAGTATTTT; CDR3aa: CASSQLSEDTQYF
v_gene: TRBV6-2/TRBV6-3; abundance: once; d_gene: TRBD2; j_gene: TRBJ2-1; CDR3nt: TGTGCCAGCAGTTATTGGACTAGCGGGGGAAATGAGCAGTTCTTC; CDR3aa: CASSYWTSGGNEQFF
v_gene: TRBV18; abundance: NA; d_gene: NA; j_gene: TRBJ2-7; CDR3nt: TGTGCCAGCCGAATAGGGGGTGGTTCGGACGAGCAGTACTTC; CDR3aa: CASRIGGGSDEQYF
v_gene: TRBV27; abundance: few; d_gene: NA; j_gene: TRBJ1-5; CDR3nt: TGTGCCAGCAGTTGGGGCCACAATCAGCCCCAGCATTTT; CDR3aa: CASSWGHNQPQHF
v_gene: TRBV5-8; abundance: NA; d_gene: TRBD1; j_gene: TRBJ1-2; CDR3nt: TGTGCCAGCAGCTGGACCGGGACAGGGGACTATGGCTACACCTTC; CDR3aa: CASSWTGTGDYGYTF
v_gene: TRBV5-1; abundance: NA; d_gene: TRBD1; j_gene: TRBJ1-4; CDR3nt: TGCGCCAGCAGCCTTACCGGGACAGGGAGTGAAAAACTGTTTTTT; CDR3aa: CASSLTGTGSEKLFF
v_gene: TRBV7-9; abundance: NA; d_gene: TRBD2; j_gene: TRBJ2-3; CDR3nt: TGTGCCAGCAGCCTTCGGACTAGCGGGGCTTTGGATACGCAGTATTTT; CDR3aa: CASSLRTSGALDTQYF
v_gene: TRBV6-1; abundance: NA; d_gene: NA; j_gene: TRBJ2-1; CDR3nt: TGTGCCAGCAGTGTGGGCAGGGCTAGCTCCTACAATGAGCAGTTCTTC; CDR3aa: CASSVGRASSYNEQFF
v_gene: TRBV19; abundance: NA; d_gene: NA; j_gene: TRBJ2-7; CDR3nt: TGTGCCAGTAGTATAGAGGGGACAAGATACGAGCAGTACTTC; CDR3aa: CASSIEGTRYEQYF
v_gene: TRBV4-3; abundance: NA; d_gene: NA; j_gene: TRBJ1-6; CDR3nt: TGCGCCAGCAGCCAAGTCCCGGTCTATAATTCACCCCTCCACTTT; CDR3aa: CASSQVPVYNSPLHF
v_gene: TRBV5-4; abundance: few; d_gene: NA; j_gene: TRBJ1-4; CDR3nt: TGTGCCAGCAGCTCGTCCAGGGAAGGAACAACTAATGAAAAACTGTTTTTT; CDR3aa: CASSSSREGTTNEKLFF
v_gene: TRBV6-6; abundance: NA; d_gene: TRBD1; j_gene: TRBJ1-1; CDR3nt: TGTGCCAGCAGTACAGGGGGAGGGATGAACACTGAAGCTTTCTTT; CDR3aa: CASSTGGGMNTEAFF
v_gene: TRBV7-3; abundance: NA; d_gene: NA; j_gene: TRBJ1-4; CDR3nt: TGTGCCAGCAGCTTAACACTCGGGGAAAAACTGTTTTTT; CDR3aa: CASSLTLGEKLFF
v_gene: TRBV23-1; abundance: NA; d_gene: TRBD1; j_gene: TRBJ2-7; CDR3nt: TGCGCCAGCAGTCACACCGGGACAGGGGTCCACGAGCAGTACTTC; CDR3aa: CASSHTGTGVHEQYF